The sequence of this T cell receptor gamma chain was determined in a study of gamma-delta T cells after stem cell transplantation. TCRdb reanalysed the RT-PCR reads via CATT. The sample lists 3,000 to 4,500 gamma-chain clones; nearly 5% were seen once. The J segment lost 12 bases and the V segment lost 0 bases, leaving 11 bases of the junction unmatched. Germline assignment: CDR1 GITISATS and CDR2 ISYDGTV (reference sequence). The CDR3 is made up of 17 amino acids. This clone is medium-sized (0.01 to 0.1%) by share. This chain joins TRGV9 and TRGJP. Sequenced material: gamma-delta T cells. The clonotype was recovered from a human donor. It is not recorded whose cells these are; they may come from a transplant donor. CDR3 coding DNA: TGTGCCTTGTGGGAGGTGCATCCCCTACGGGGCAAAAAAATCAAGGTATTT. It encodes CALWEVHPLRGKKIKVF.